One sample yielded the 19 T cell receptor beta chains listed below, sequenced in a study of CD8+CD57+ T cells in acquired aplastic anemia. Genomic DNA acted as the template from which TCR beta VDJ combination and CDR3 sequence profiling were carried out. One entry per CDR3 protein results from TCRdb running MiXCR on the reads. The sample has roughly 420,000 distinct CDR3 sequences, roughly 68% seen once; the top ten hold approximately 3.8%. The sample taken for sequencing was sorted CD4+, CD8+, or CD8+CD57+ T cells (not recorded which) from PBMCs. Receptor source: a human donor in good health, serving as a control.

V and J are TRBV20-1 and TRBJ1-1, with D unclear. This CDR3 region has 14 residues. Germline values: CDR1 DFQATT, CDR2 SNEGSKA (reference sequence). V lost 0 bases, J lost 6 bases, and 14 bases lay in between. The CDR3 loop reads CSARDWRDTPEAFF. The CDR3 coding sequence is TGCAGTGCTAGAGACTGGAGGGATACGCCTGAAGCTTTCTTT.

The chain couples TRBV5-1 to TRBJ2-3; weak D call: TRBD2 (6 bases). The CDR3 sequence is 12 residues long. CDR1 SGHRS and CDR2 YFSETQ come from the germline V gene. Trimming removed 4 bases at V and 8 bases at J, with 11 bases between. CDR3 residues: CASSGAGGTQYF. The DNA for the CDR3 is TGCGCCAGCAGCGGCGCCGGGGGTACGCAGTATTTT.

The chain recombines TRBV2 with TRBJ2-5; 8 bases map to TRBD1. Per germline, CDR1 SNHLY and CDR2 FYNNEI. V shed 6 bases and J 9 bases; nucleotides not matched to a gene: 15. The CDR3 runs 15 residues. The CDR3 DNA follows: TGTGCCAGCAGGTCGACAGGGGATAGCAATCAGCCCCAGTACTTC. Amino acid sequence: CASRSTGDSNQPQYF.

The chain uses TRBV27 and TRBJ2-1; D is ambiguous. CDR3 size: 11 residues. Germline V CDR1 and CDR2: MNHEY, SMNVEV (reference sequence). V lost 6 bases and J 11 bases, leaving 11 bases between the germline ends. CDR3 amino acids: CASRAGFQQFF. The DNA for the CDR3 is TGTGCCAGCAGGGCCGGGTTCCAGCAGTTCTTC.

This clonotype has a count of ten or more. The J gene is TRBJ1-1, the V gene TRBV11-3; D is unclear. Looked up from germline, CDR1 is SGHNT and CDR2 is YENEEA. The CDR3 is made up of 11 amino acids. V gave up 3 bases and J gave up 8 bases, with 7 bases separating them. Here the CDR3 reads CASSFDWEAFF. For the CDR3, the DNA is TGTGCCAGCAGCTTCGACTGGGAAGCTTTCTTT. The full variable domain, rest sourced from reference TRBV11-3 and TRBJ1-1, is EAGVVQSPRYKIIEKKQPVAFWCNPISGHNTLYWYLQNLGQGPELLIRYENEEAVDDSQLPKDRFSAERLKGVDSTLKIQPAELGDSAVYLCASSFDWEAFFGQGTRLTVV.

This chain links TRBV7-3 with TRBJ2-3; D not certain. This CDR3 contains 16 residues. The V end was cut by 6 bases, the J end by 0 bases, with 16 bases between. CDR1 is SGHTA, CDR2 FQGTGA, per germline. The DNA of the CDR3 is TGTGCCAGCAGTGGGTTTGGTAGCTCCAGCACAGATACGCAGTATTTT. Protein product: CASSGFGSSSTDTQYF.

This clonotype has at least ten counts. The chain combines TRBV20-1 with TRBJ1-1; 9 nucleotides line up with TRBD1. Germline V gives CDR1 DFQATT, CDR2 SNEGSKA (reference sequence). This CDR3 is built from 14 residues. Trimming took 0 bases from V and 11 from J; bases not matched to a gene: 10. CDR3 DNA sequence: TGCAGTGCTAGAGAGGGGGTAGGGACAGGGTTTGCTTTCTTT. It codes for CSAREGVGTGFAFF.

The rearrangement links TRBV9 to TRBJ1-3; D uncertain. V was cut by 0 bases and J by 8 bases, with 21 bases left in between. CDR1 and CDR2 from the germline V gene are SGDLS and YYNGEE. The CDR3 runs to 17 residues. CDR3 DNA: TGTGCCAGCAGCGTAGGGCGAGAGGGTTACGGGGTGCACACCATATATTTT. Translated, it gives CASSVGREGYGVHTIYF.

The chain uses TRBV11-3 and TRBJ2-7; TRBD2 matches 7 bases. The CDR3 totals 14 residues. Looked up from germline, CDR1 is SGHNT and CDR2 is YENEEA. Trimming at V came to 1 base and at J to 7 bases, leaving 7 bases not matched to a gene. The CDR3 protein is CASSLGVTAGEQYF. The DNA of the CDR3 is TGTGCCAGCAGCTTAGGGGTCACAGCGGGGGAGCAGTACTTC.

The V and J genes are TRBV10-3 and TRBJ1-5, with no clear D. The CDR3 sequence is 13 residues long. Germline-derived CDR1 and CDR2 are ENHRY and SYGVKD. Trimming stripped 2 bases from V and 4 bases from J, with 6 bases between. CDR3 residues: CAISEPGNQPQHF. In DNA, the CDR3 is TGTGCCATCAGTGAGCCCGGAAATCAGCCCCAGCATTTT.

This clonotype is a singleton in its sample. The V and J genes are TRBV7-8 and TRBJ2-7; D is undetermined. The CDR3 runs to 15 residues. The germline V gene has CDR1 SGHVS and CDR2 FQNEAQ. The V end lost 1 base, the J end lost 13 bases, and 23 bases lay between the germline ends. The CDR3 DNA reads TGTGCCAGCAGCTTAGATGGACCTGACTGCGAGCAGTACTACTTC. Translating it yields CASSLDGPDCEQYYF. Complete variable domain (other parts from reference TRBV7-8 and TRBJ2-7): GAGVSQSPRYKVAKRGQDVALRCDPISGHVSLFWYQQALGQGPEFLTYFQNEAQLDKSGLPSDRFFAERPEGSVSTLKIQRTQQEDSAVYLCASSLDGPDCEQYYFGPGTRLTVT.

The chain has TRBV9 and TRBJ1-1; D not certain. The germline V and J ends were trimmed by 0 bases and 6 bases, with 12 bases remaining between them. The germline V gene has CDR1 SGDLS and CDR2 YYNGEE. The CDR3 covers 14 residues. Here the CDR3 reads CASSVGVGKAEAFF. Written as DNA, the CDR3 is TGTGCCAGCAGCGTAGGGGTTGGGAAGGCTGAAGCTTTCTTT.

This chain connects TRBV20-1 to TRBJ2-7; 9 bases fit TRBD2. V lost 5 bases, J lost 5 bases, and 4 bases stayed unmatched. This CDR3 contains 12 residues. CDR1 is DFQATT and CDR2 is SNEGSKA in the germline V gene (reference sequence). DNA of the CDR3: TGCAGTGCTCTAGCGGGGTCCCACGAGCAGTACTTC. This sequence encodes CSALAGSHEQYF.

The chain links TRBV2 to TRBJ1-2; TRBD1 agrees at 7 bases. Germline trimming cut 6 bases from V and 2 bases from J; bases unmatched to any gene: 6. Germline V gene lookup returns CDR1 SNHLY and CDR2 FYNNEI. This CDR3 comprises 14 residues. The CDR3 protein is CASRGTALNYGYTF. The CDR3 nucleotides are TGTGCCAGCAGGGGGACAGCCTTAAACTATGGCTACACCTTC.

The chain uses TRBV6-1 and TRBJ2-2; no clear D. Germline V gene lookup returns CDR1 MNHNS and CDR2 SASEGT. Trimming took off 1 base at V and 7 bases at J, with 10 bases between the two ends. This CDR3 spans 14 amino acids. CDR3 DNA sequence: TGTGCCAGCAGTGAAGTCATGGACGGCGGGGAGCTGTTTTTT. It translates to CASSEVMDGGELFF.

The V and J genes are TRBV2 and TRBJ1-6; D is undetermined. The CDR3 has 15 residues. V was clipped by 6 bases and J by 19 bases, with 28 bases between them. Per the germline V gene, CDR1 is SNHLY and CDR2 is FYNNEI. DNA for the CDR3: TGTGCCAGCAGCATAACAGAGGATGGCAATCAGCCCCAGCACTTT. Protein: CASSITEDGNQPQHF.

This clonotype was picked up many times. The V gene is TRBV20-1, the J gene TRBJ2-7; TRBD1 might be the D (5 bases). The CDR3 loop spans 13 amino acids. Per the germline V gene, CDR1 is DFQATT and CDR2 is SNEGSKA (reference sequence). Deletions cut 3 bases from V and 6 bases from J, with 15 bases between. The DNA of the CDR3 is TGCAGTGCTAGTGGGCAGGGTATGTCCGAGCAGTACTTC. It translates to CSASGQGMSEQYF.

About this clonotype itself: Since no conserved phenylalanine or tryptophan closes the CDR3, a read error is the likely cause. The limits of the CDR3 on the DNA are not certain, so only TCRdb's listed CDR3 is given. V usage is TRBV2 and J usage is TRBJ2-5; TRBD1 is taken as the D call from the table, unchecked against the DNA. From germline, CDR1 is SNHLY and CDR2 FYNNEI. The CDR3 has 16 residues if both end residues are counted. CDR3 in amino acids: CASSMRLGGGEQFQDS.

The chain uses TRBV2 and TRBJ1-5; D is unresolved. This CDR3 region has 13 residues. Trimming took 3 bases from V and 5 from J, leaving 8 bases between them. The germline gives CDR1 SNHLY, CDR2 FYNNEI. This CDR3 reads CASSELRDQPQHF. DNA of the CDR3: TGTGCCAGCAGTGAGCTCCGGGATCAGCCCCAGCATTTT.